Sequencing of this TCR beta chain was carried out in a study of cytomegalovirus exposure and HLA in healthy donors. Findings and caveats of the study: Among the CMV-associated chains, a few were confirmed in vitro as specific for CMV antigens. As immune exposure information, only CMV serostatus was available.

Note on this clone: What it binds is unknown. One junction end does not reproduce the germline sequence, and a read error may be involved.

This CDR3 has 14 amino acids. Germline V lookup: CDR1 SEHNR, CDR2 FQNEAQ (reference sequence). This PCR relied on a set of 60 Vbeta primers and 13 Jbeta primers. In the original processing: Approximately 12 million of some 80 million unique TCR beta chains were shared, per a later count. TCRdb keeps only in-frame clones here, not all; method: immunoSEQ multiplex PCR. The V and J calls and clone size were taken over from that table, and D and trimming were inferred from the DNA. The sample consists of roughly 160,000 clones, 85% of them appearing once. The V gene is TRBV7-9, the J gene TRBJ1-4; TRBD1 aligns across 8 bases. The sequencing sample was made of PBMCs. This clonotype was obtained from a boy under 10 years old in good health and CMV-seronegative. CDR3 coding DNA: TGTTCCAGCAGCTCCGGACAGGGTAATGAAAAACTGTTTTTT. Protein: CSSSSGQGNEKLFF. The full variable domain, with the rest looked up from reference TRBV7-9 and TRBJ1-4, is DTGVSQNPRHKITKRGQNVTFRCDPISEHNRLYWYRQTLGQGPEFLTYFQNEAQLEKSRLLSDRFSAERPKGSFSTLEIQRTEQGDSAMYLCSSSSGQGNEKLFFGSGTQLSVL.